A single sample gave rise to the 20 T cell receptor beta chains below, sequenced in a study of shared T cell receptors in the human thymus. Assay: immunoSEQ multiplex PCR; the TCRdb copy retains only in-frame clones and omits some. The sample holds approximately 580,000 clones, around 78% seen once. These data were also reused for a study on human thymus T cells.

The sequencing sample was made of thymocytes. Receptors originate from a boy under two years old with a congenital heart defect.

This clone was counted only a few times. The rearrangement joins TRBV11-2 to TRBJ2-1; TRBD2 agrees at 9 bases. The CDR3 sequence is 18 residues long. After removal of 1 base from V and 5 bases from J, the junction contained 12 bases not matched to a gene. Germline V CDR1 and CDR2: SGHAT, FQNNGV. CDR3 nucleotides: TGTGCCAGCAGCTTAGGGTGCGGGAGGGCCGGGTGGAACAATGAGCAGTTCTTC. Translation: CASSLGCGRAGWNNEQFF.

This clone turned up a few times. The V call is TRBV25-1, the J call TRBJ1-2; 10 bases fit TRBD1. Germline-derived CDR1 and CDR2 are MGHDK and SYGVNS. Unmatched junction bases numbered 7, after V lost 3 bases and J lost 6 bases. The CDR3 spans 15 residues. In DNA form, the CDR3 reads TGTGCCAGCAGTGATTCTGACAGGGGGCGCGATGGCTACACCTTC. Its translation: CASSDSDRGRDGYTF.

In this sample, this clone turned up once. The rearrangement uses TRBV10-2 and TRBJ2-1, with TRBD2 matching 10 bases. Trimming cost V 5 bases and J 3 bases; bases outside gene matches: 7. CDR3 length equals 16 residues. CDR1 is WSHSY, CDR2 SAAADI, per germline. CDR3 region: CASSPTRTSGYNEQFF. CDR3 DNA: TGCGCCAGCAGTCCCACCCGGACTAGCGGCTACAATGAGCAGTTCTTC.

This chain links TRBV4-3 with TRBJ2-4, with D tentatively TRBD1 (5 bases). Per the germline V gene, CDR1 is LGHNA and CDR2 is YSLEER. V lost 0 bases, J lost 2 bases, and 8 bases lay in between. The length of the CDR3 is 15 residues. CDR3 DNA: TGCGCCAGCAGCCAAGAAAGGGGTTCCAAAAACATTCAGTACTTC. Its protein is CASSQERGSKNIQYF.

The rearrangement uses TRBV4-2 and TRBJ2-2; TRBD2 matches 14 bases. After removal of 0 bases from V and 7 bases from J, the junction contained 16 bases not matched to a gene. Germline CDR1 reads LGHNA; CDR2 reads YNFKEQ. This CDR3 has 21 amino acids. Written as DNA, the CDR3 is TGTGCCAGCAGCCAAGACCGGGGACTAGCGGGAGCACCTGATGCCGGCGGGGAGCTGTTTTTT. Its translation: CASSQDRGLAGAPDAGGELFF.

In its sample, this clone was seen a few times. This chain uses TRBV28 with TRBJ2-1; maybe TRBD1 (5 bases). Germline CDR1 and CDR2: MDHEN and SYDVKM. The germline V and J ends were trimmed by 6 bases and 1 base, with 10 bases remaining between them. The CDR3 is made up of 14 amino acids. This chain's CDR3 is CASSPGYSYNEQFF. In DNA, the CDR3 is TGTGCCAGCAGCCCAGGGTATTCCTACAATGAGCAGTTCTTC.

This clone was counted a few times. The chain has TRBV5-6 and TRBJ2-7, with 11 bases aligning to TRBD1. Losses at the gene ends were 1 base for V and 6 bases for J; bases not matched to a gene: 6. The germline V gene encodes CDR1 SGHDT and CDR2 YYEEEE. This CDR3 has 15 residues. The CDR3 sequence: CASSLPWTGGSEQYF. The CDR3 DNA is TGTGCCAGCAGCTTGCCTTGGACAGGGGGCAGCGAGCAGTACTTC.

The sample holds a few counts of this clone. This chain connects TRBV29-1 to TRBJ2-7; 8 positions agree with TRBD1. This CDR3 has 12 residues. V trimming: 7 bases; J trimming: 3 bases; junction bases outside the gene matches: 5. CDR1 and CDR2 (germline): SQVTM, ANQGSEA. The CDR3 sequence is CSARDRCYEQYF. CDR3 sequence (DNA): TGCAGCGCCCGGGACAGGTGCTACGAGCAGTACTTC.

The chain combines TRBV28 with TRBJ2-3, with TRBD2 matching 12 bases. V lost 3 bases, J lost 0 bases, and 7 bases stayed unmatched. Per the germline V gene, CDR1 is MDHEN and CDR2 is SYDVKM. This CDR3 is 18 amino acids long. The CDR3 nucleotides read TGTGCCAGCAGTTTCACGGCTAGCGGGAGGGCCAGCACAGATACGCAGTATTTT. This encodes CASSFTASGRASTDTQYF.

The genes are TRBV30 and TRBJ1-4, with 9 bases matching TRBD1. Germline V gene data show CDR1 as GTSNPN and CDR2 as SVGIG (reference sequence). V trimming: 7 bases; J trimming: 14 bases; junction bases outside the gene matches: 14. The CDR3 loop spans 13 amino acids. The CDR3 nucleotides are TGTGCCTTTAACCCGGGACAGGGTTTAGTGCTGTTTTTT. Protein product: CAFNPGQGLVLFF.

V and J are TRBV5-5 and TRBJ2-7; 7 bases are a match to TRBD1. The CDR3 loop spans 14 amino acids. The germline gives CDR1 SGHKS, CDR2 YYEKEE (reference sequence). V shed 3 bases, J shed 2 bases, and the junction held 5 bases outside the gene matches. CDR3 nucleotide sequence: TGTGCCAGCAGCTCATCTACAGGGGCCTACGAGCAGTACTTC. This codes for CASSSSTGAYEQYF.

This sequence joins TRBV29-1 and TRBJ2-2; 11 bases are shared with TRBD2. The germline V gene has CDR1 SQVTM and CDR2 ANQGSEA. The CDR3 is 14 amino acids. The V and J ends lost 2 bases and 6 bases, in that order; junction bases with no gene match: 2. The CDR3 nucleotides are TGCAGCGTTGAAAGGGGACTAGCGGCCGGGGAGCTGTTTTTT. It specifies CSVERGLAAGELFF.

This chain connects TRBV9 to TRBJ2-7; 7 nucleotides agree with TRBD2. Germline values: CDR1 SGDLS, CDR2 YYNGEE. Trimming at V came to 4 bases and at J to 0 bases, leaving 10 bases not matched to a gene. This CDR3 spans 16 amino acids. CDR3 nucleotide sequence: TGTGCCAGCAGCCCCGGGAGCGGGGCCAGCTCCTACGAGCAGTACTTC. It specifies CASSPGSGASSYEQYF. The complete variable domain, with remaining parts taken from reference TRBV9 and TRBJ2-7, reads DSGVTQTPKHLITATGQRVTLRCSPRSGDLSVYWYQQSLDQGLQFLIQYYNGEERAKGNILERFSAQQFPDLHSELNLSSLELGDSALYFCASSPGSGASSYEQYFGPGTRLTVT.

The chain links TRBV7-2 to TRBJ2-2, with a tentative D call TRBD2 (6 bases). Trimming took 6 bases from V and 0 from J, leaving 11 bases between them. The V gene's germline CDR1 is SGHTA and CDR2 FQGNSA. The CDR3 has 15 amino acids. CDR3: CASSPAGPNTGELFF. CDR3 nucleotide sequence: TGTGCCAGCAGTCCGGCGGGACCGAACACCGGGGAGCTGTTTTTT.

J is TRBJ1-3 and V is TRBV5-1, with unresolved D. Per the germline V gene, CDR1 is SGHRS and CDR2 is YFSETQ. This CDR3 contains 15 residues. V was clipped by 0 bases and J by 0 bases, with 7 bases between them. CDR3 sequence reads: CASSLEEDSGNTIYF. The CDR3 DNA follows: TGCGCCAGCAGCTTGGAGGAGGACTCTGGAAACACCATATATTTT.

This clone was seen a few times. This rearrangement joins TRBV7-2 to TRBJ1-5; tentative D call: TRBD1 (5 bases). Germline CDR1 and CDR2: SGHTA and FQGNSA. The CDR3 has 17 amino acids. Deletions cut 2 bases from V and 0 bases from J, with 14 bases between. In DNA form, the CDR3 reads TGTGCCAGCAGCTTATCTGACAGCCTATTTAGCAATCAGCCCCAGCATTTT. This gives the protein CASSLSDSLFSNQPQHF.

Points on this clone: This sample also contains other DNA sequences that code for the same CDR3. This chain joins TRBV7-8 and TRBJ2-5; D is unclear. This CDR3 has 13 residues. CDR1 is SGHVS, CDR2 FQNEAQ, per germline. Trimming took 1 base from V and 3 from J, leaving 6 bases between them. CDR3 nucleotide sequence: TGTGCCAGCAGCTTAGGCGGTGAAGAGACCCAGTACTTC. Its translation: CASSLGGEETQYF.

The chain uses TRBV14 and TRBJ2-5; the match to TRBD1 covers 8 bases. This CDR3 has 15 residues. Looked up from germline, CDR1 is SGHDN and CDR2 is FVKESK. V lost 4 bases to trimming and J lost 5 bases; unmatched junction nucleotides: 9. CDR3 coding DNA: TGTGCCAGCAGCCCGATTGGACAGGGTGGGGAGACCCAGTACTTC. It is translated as CASSPIGQGGETQYF.

V and J are TRBV28 and TRBJ2-5, with D maybe TRBD2 (6 bases). The CDR3 sequence is 14 residues long. Germline V gene sequence: CDR1 MDHEN, CDR2 SYDVKM. The V and J ends lost 7 bases and 4 bases respectively, with 16 bases between them. The CDR3 protein is CASTLEEGPETQYF. CDR3 bases: TGTGCCAGCACCCTCGAGGAGGGGCCAGAGACCCAGTACTTC.

The chain uses TRBV27 and TRBJ2-1; possible D gene TRBD2, 6 bases. This CDR3 has 18 residues. CDR1 is MNHEY, CDR2 SMNVEV, per germline (reference sequence). V was pared by 2 bases and J by 5 bases, with 22 bases between. CDR3 residues: CASSLTRPRGQRDNEQFF. In DNA form, the CDR3 reads TGTGCCAGCAGTTTAACCCGTCCAAGAGGGCAGCGGGACAATGAGCAGTTCTTC.